The rows below give T cell receptor beta chains drawn from one sample of a study of shared clonotypes between healthy human individuals. The method was immunoSEQ multiplex PCR; TCRdb's version includes in-frame clones alone and lacks a portion of them. Counted here are about 2.4 million clones, around 90% occurring once; the ten biggest clones make up 0.14%. Sequenced: naive CD4+ T cells sorted from blood. All receptors derive from a man between 18 and 29 years old in good health. The CDR3 runs from the conserved cysteine through the conserved F or W. D genes are given only for firm matches. Where a row states a size, it is once, few, many or the class of an expanded clone; other rows omit it.

D	size	V	J	CDR3	DNA
NA	NA	TRBV7-2	TRBJ2-7	CASSRTSGMEYF	TGTGCCAGCAGTCGGACTTCTGGCATGGAGTACTTC
TRBD2	once	TRBV11-2	TRBJ2-7	CASSSLREGRLAGGYEQYF	TGTGCCAGCAGCTCACTGAGGGAGGGCCGGCTAGCGGGAGGATACGAGCAGTACTTC
NA	NA	TRBV28	TRBJ2-7	CASSTGSSYEQYF	TGTGCCAGCAGTACTGGGAGCTCCTACGAGCAGTACTTC
NA	NA	TRBV4-1	TRBJ2-7	CASSQRTNTDTIRYEQYF	TGCGCCAGCAGCCAGCGCACCAATACAGACACGATAAGATACGAGCAGTACTTC
NA	NA	TRBV10-3	TRBJ1-2	CAISESGSAGYGYTF	TGTGCCATCAGTGAGTCGGGGTCGGCGGGGTATGGCTACACCTTC
NA	NA	TRBV2	TRBJ1-6	CAGGGSNNSPLHF	TGTGCCGGAGGGGGGTCCAATAATTCACCCCTCCACTTT
NA	NA	TRBV18	TRBJ2-7	CASSPAGPYEQYF	TGTGCCAGCTCACCAGCGGGGCCCTACGAGCAGTACTTC
NA	NA	TRBV6-5	TRBJ1-2	CASSWQANYGYTF	TGTGCCAGCAGTTGGCAGGCTAACTATGGCTACACCTTC
TRBD1	NA	TRBV27	TRBJ1-1	CASSRAGGLNTEAFF	TGTGCCAGCAGTCGGGCAGGGGGCCTGAACACTGAAGCTTTCTTT
NA	NA	TRBV18	TRBJ1-5	CASSPGGPNQPQHF	TGTGCCAGCTCACCTGGGGGACCCAATCAGCCCCAGCATTTT
TRBD1	NA	TRBV29-1	TRBJ2-1	CSVRQGGYEQFF	TGCAGCGTTCGACAGGGGGGCTATGAGCAGTTCTTC
NA	NA	TRBV7-9	TRBJ1-4	CASSPLYPTNEKLFF	TGTGCCAGCAGCCCCCTTTACCCAACTAATGAAAAACTGTTTTTT
TRBD1	NA	TRBV19	TRBJ1-5	CASSMGTGGVNQPQHF	TGTGCCAGTAGTATGGGGACAGGGGGCGTCAATCAGCCCCAGCATTTT
TRBD1	NA	TRBV10-3	TRBJ1-4	CAISELGGETNEKLFF	TGTGCCATCAGTGAATTAGGGGGCGAAACTAATGAAAAACTGTTTTTT
TRBD1	NA	TRBV4-1	TRBJ2-2	CASSHATGGANTGELFF	TGCGCCAGCAGCCATGCCACAGGGGGCGCAAACACCGGGGAGCTGTTTTTT
NA	once	TRBV6-5	TRBJ1-1	CASSYSSQGATEAFF	TGTGCCAGCAGTTACTCCTCCCAGGGCGCCACTGAAGCTTTCTTT
NA	NA	TRBV19	TRBJ2-7	CASSRFDNSYEQYF	TGTGCCAGTAGTAGGTTCGACAACTCCTACGAGCAGTACTTC
NA	NA	TRBV4-2	TRBJ1-1	CASSSTMNTEAFF	TGTGCCAGCAGCAGTACGATGAACACTGAAGCTTTCTTT
TRBD1	NA	TRBV7-9	TRBJ2-7	CASSLARFRGQETYEQYF	TGTGCCAGCAGCTTAGCGAGATTTAGGGGACAGGAAACCTACGAGCAGTACTTC
NA	NA	TRBV10-3	TRBJ2-2	CAITASGKTNTGELFF	TGTGCCATCACCGCCTCAGGGAAAACGAACACCGGGGAGCTGTTTTTT
NA	NA	TRBV29-1	TRBJ2-3	CSVVGTSTDTQYF	TGCAGCGTTGTCGGCACTAGCACAGATACGCAGTATTTT
TRBD2	NA	TRBV19	TRBJ2-5	CASSIAPKTSGRETQYF	TGTGCCAGTAGTATAGCGCCCAAGACTAGCGGGAGGGAGACCCAGTACTTC
NA	NA	TRBV7-9	TRBJ2-1	CASSLQQGKAYNEQFF	TGTGCCAGCAGCTTACAACAGGGTAAGGCCTACAATGAGCAGTTCTTC
TRBD1	NA	TRBV5-6	TRBJ2-5	CASSSGTGLETQYF	TGTGCCAGCAGCTCGGGGACAGGGCTAGAGACCCAGTACTTC
NA	NA	TRBV10-3	TRBJ2-5	CATGREETQYF	TGTGCCACCGGTAGGGAAGAGACCCAGTACTTC
TRBD2	NA	TRBV6-5	TRBJ2-2	CASSWSGDIGELFF	TGTGCCAGCAGTTGGAGCGGGGATATCGGGGAGCTGTTTTTT
NA	NA	TRBV19	TRBJ1-1	CASSVQGGTNTEAFF	TGTGCCAGTAGTGTCCAGGGAGGCACGAACACTGAAGCTTTCTTT
TRBD1	NA	TRBV5-1	TRBJ2-7	CASSEQGPPGEQYF	TGTGCCAGCAGCGAACAGGGGCCTCCTGGCGAGCAGTACTTC
NA	NA	TRBV11-2	TRBJ1-2	CASSLDPRTETNYGYTF	TGTGCCAGCAGCTTAGATCCGCGGACGGAAACTAACTATGGCTACACCTTC
TRBD1	few	TRBV12-5	TRBJ1-2	CASGLLGQSYGYTF	TGTGCTAGTGGTTTATTGGGACAGTCCTATGGCTACACCTTC
TRBD1	NA	TRBV27	TRBJ1-5	CASSQDRRQPQHF	TGTGCCAGCAGTCAGGACAGGAGGCAGCCCCAGCATTTT
TRBD2	NA	TRBV15	TRBJ2-7	CATSRDRGWWLAERGNYEQYF	TGTGCCACCAGCAGAGATCGAGGTTGGTGGCTAGCGGAGCGCGGAAACTACGAGCAGTACTTC
TRBD2	NA	TRBV11-2	TRBJ2-3	CASSRGLAGSVDTQYF	TGTGCCAGCAGCCGAGGACTAGCGGGATCCGTAGATACGCAGTATTTT
NA	NA	TRBV5-1	TRBJ1-1	CASSPPDSLLNTEAFF	TGCGCCAGCAGCCCCCCGGACAGTTTACTTAACACTGAAGCTTTCTTT
TRBD2	NA	TRBV7-9	TRBJ2-1	CASSYRQGIAGGPLNEQFF	TGTGCCAGCAGCTATCGACAGGGGATAGCGGGAGGGCCCCTCAATGAGCAGTTCTTC
TRBD2	NA	TRBV9	TRBJ2-7	CASSVGGTGGPYEQYF	TGTGCCAGCAGCGTAGGAGGGACGGGGGGACCCTACGAGCAGTACTTC
TRBD1	once	TRBV5-5	TRBJ1-1	CASKQGSAEAFF	TGTGCCAGCAAACAGGGGAGCGCTGAAGCTTTCTTT
TRBD1	NA	TRBV6-5	TRBJ2-7	CAAGRTGDYEQYF	TGTGCCGCGGGGAGGACAGGGGACTACGAGCAGTACTTC
NA	NA	TRBV18	TRBJ2-5	CASSPTGQETQYF	TGTGCCAGCTCACCGACAGGCCAAGAGACCCAGTACTTC
NA	NA	TRBV6-6	TRBJ1-4	CASSRGLAGTNEKLFF	TGTGCCAGCAGTCGAGGGTTGGCCGGTACTAATGAAAAACTGTTTTTT
NA	NA	TRBV6-5	TRBJ1-5	CASSYSKRLNQPQHF	TGTGCCAGCAGTTACTCCAAACGTCTCAATCAGCCCCAGCATTTT
TRBD1	NA	TRBV6-1	TRBJ1-6	CASRLGQGYNSPLHF	TGTGCCAGCAGGTTAGGACAGGGGTATAATTCACCCCTCCACTTT
NA	once	TRBV11-1	TRBJ2-3	CASSLLDTQYF	TGTGCCAGCAGCTTATTGGATACGCAGTATTTT
NA	NA	TRBV7-3	TRBJ1-1	CASSLTGANTEAFF	TGTGCCAGCAGCTTAACAGGAGCGAACACTGAAGCTTTCTTT
NA	NA	TRBV6-6	TRBJ2-1	CASSYAAWNNEQFF	TGTGCCAGCAGTTACGCGGCCTGGAACAATGAGCAGTTCTTC
NA	NA	TRBV7-2	TRBJ1-6	CASSLAPKGTGVTYNSPLHF	TGTGCCAGCAGCTTAGCGCCGAAAGGGACGGGGGTTACCTATAATTCACCCCTCCACTTT
NA	NA	TRBV18	TRBJ2-2	CASSWTANTGELFF	TGTGCCAGCTCCTGGACAGCGAACACCGGGGAGCTGTTTTTT
NA	NA	TRBV25-1	TRBJ2-4	CASSEGGTLAKNIQYF	TGTGCCAGCAGTGAGGGGGGAACCCTAGCCAAAAACATTCAGTACTTC
NA	NA	TRBV5-4	TRBJ2-3	CASSLVRDLSTDTQYF	TGTGCCAGCAGCTTGGTTCGGGACCTTAGCACAGATACGCAGTATTTT
NA	NA	TRBV11-2	TRBJ1-3	CASSLVRQGTRTGNTIYF	TGTGCCAGCAGCTTAGTGCGGCAGGGTACAAGAACTGGAAACACCATATATTTT
NA	NA	TRBV7-8	TRBJ2-3	CASSLGTKTVTDTQYF	TGTGCCAGCAGCTTAGGGACTAAAACAGTCACAGATACGCAGTATTTT
NA	NA	TRBV9	TRBJ2-5	CASSVDSRETQYF	TGTGCCAGCAGCGTAGACAGCCGGGAGACCCAGTACTTC
NA	NA	TRBV15	TRBJ2-2	CATSRPRQFATGELFF	TGTGCCACCAGCAGACCAAGACAGTTTGCCACCGGGGAGCTGTTTTTT
TRBD1	NA	TRBV30	TRBJ2-1	CAWSVLRTGVGEQFF	TGTGCCTGGAGTGTACTGAGGACAGGGGTAGGTGAGCAGTTCTTC
TRBD2	once	TRBV5-6	TRBJ2-3	CASSRLAGGLGDTQYF	TGTGCCAGCAGCCGACTAGCGGGGGGTCTGGGAGATACGCAGTATTTT
NA	NA	TRBV18	TRBJ2-5	CASSRARQETQYF	TGTGCCAGCTCACGGGCGCGACAAGAGACCCAGTACTTC
TRBD1	NA	TRBV30	TRBJ1-5	CAWSRDRGFPYSNQPQHF	TGTGCCTGGAGTCGGGACAGGGGGTTTCCGTATAGCAATCAGCCCCAGCATTTT
NA	NA	TRBV28	TRBJ2-5	CASSPLGETQYF	TGTGCCAGCAGTCCCCTCGGAGAGACCCAGTACTTC
NA	NA	TRBV2	TRBJ2-3	CASSVGNSGSDTQYF	TGTGCCAGCAGTGTGGGCAATTCAGGGTCAGATACGCAGTATTTT